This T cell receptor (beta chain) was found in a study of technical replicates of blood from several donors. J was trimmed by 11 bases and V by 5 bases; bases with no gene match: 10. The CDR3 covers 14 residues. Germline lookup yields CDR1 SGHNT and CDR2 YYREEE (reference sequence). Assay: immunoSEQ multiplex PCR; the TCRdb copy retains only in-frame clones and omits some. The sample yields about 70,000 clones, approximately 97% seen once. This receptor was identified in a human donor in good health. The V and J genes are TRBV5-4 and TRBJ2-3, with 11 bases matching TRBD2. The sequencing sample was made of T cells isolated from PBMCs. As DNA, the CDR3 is TGTGCCAGCAGAGCAGGGACTAGCGGAACCCAGCAGTATTTT. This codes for CASRAGTSGTQQYF. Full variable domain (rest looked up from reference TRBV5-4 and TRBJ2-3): ETGVTQSPTHLIKTRGQQVTLRCSSQSGHNTVSWYQQALGQGPQFIFQYYREEENGRGNFPPRFSGLQFPNYSSELNVNALELDDSALYLCASRAGTSGTQQYFGPGTRLTVL.